The table lists the clone carrying this T cell receptor beta chain with a few counts. The target antigen is unknown. The CDR3 consists of 15 residues. V shed 6 bases, J shed 1 base, and the junction held 8 bases outside the gene matches. The sample belongs to a study of T cell repertoires in cytomegalovirus infection. Study overall: CMV infection together with matching HLA type was indicated by public TCR beta signatures. Study-level points and caveats: There were carriers of CMV plus the relevant HLA, and cumulative public TCR beta family frequency identified them. HLA-C-restricted CMV-specific TCR beta clonotypes were dominant in the ex vivo response.

In TCRdb, the reads were re-called with MiXCR into one record per CDR3 protein. This sample has more than 250,000 distinct CDR3 sequences; about 13% occur once, and the top ten carry 7.5% to 10%. This rearrangement joins TRBV12-3 or TRBV12-4 to TRBJ1-1; the match to TRBD1 covers 7 bases. The source material was PBMCs. The TCR was taken from a human donor in good health (CMV status not recorded). Some clones in this sample may be carry-over from other donors' samples. CDR3 bases: TGTGCCAGCAGAACCACAGGGGTTTGGAACACTGAAGCTTTCTTT. This codes for CASRTTGVWNTEAFF.